These 5 T cell receptor beta chains share one sample of origin, sequenced in a study of cytomegalovirus exposure and HLA in healthy donors. Repertoires were generated with immunoSEQ multiplex PCR, while TCRdb's copy carries only in-frame clones and drops some. The sample records about 82,000 clones, around 94% being singletons. The source material was PBMCs. The receptors stem from a man between 18 and 35 years old in good health and CMV-seronegative.

This clone was picked up a small number of times. This rearrangement joins TRBV7-9 to TRBJ1-6; D gene ambiguous. V lost 5 bases, J lost 0 bases, and 8 bases lay in between. Germline V gene sequence: CDR1 SEHNR, CDR2 FQNEAQ (reference sequence). The CDR3 is made up of 15 amino acids. The DNA for the CDR3 is TGTGCCAGCAGCCCGGTTACCTCCTATAATTCACCCCTCCACTTT. Amino acid sequence: CASSPVTSYNSPLHF.

The gene calls are TRBV9 and TRBJ2-3, with 8 positions matching TRBD1. V lost 3 bases to trimming and J lost 2 bases; unmatched junction nucleotides: 2. CDR1 is SGDLS, CDR2 YYNGEE, per germline. This CDR3 has 14 residues. CDR3 nucleotides: TGTGCCAGCAGCGAGGACAGGGTCACAGATACGCAGTATTTT. Its protein product is CASSEDRVTDTQYF.

J is TRBJ2-5 and V is TRBV6-5; D is perhaps TRBD1 (6 bases). The germline CDR1 and CDR2 sequences are MNHEY and SVGAGI. V lost 4 bases and J lost 5, with 14 bases in between. This CDR3 region has 14 residues. CDR3: CASSSGTGRETQYF. As DNA, the CDR3 is TGTGCCAGCAGTTCGGGTACAGGGCGGGAGACCCAGTACTTC.

This chain's CDR3 is CASSLARQPLGAGELFF. DNA for the CDR3: TGCGCCAGCAGCTTGGCCAGACAGCCCTTAGGGGCCGGGGAGCTGTTTTTT. This rearrangement joins TRBV5-1 to TRBJ2-2, with D tentatively TRBD1 (5 bases). The CDR3 has 17 residues. Germline loops: CDR1 SGHRS, CDR2 YFSETQ. Trimming cost V 0 bases and J 6 bases, with 18 bases left between them.

In DNA, the CDR3 is TGTGCCAGTAGTGAGCCCAGCGCTGAAGCTTTCTTT. As protein: CASSEPSAEAFF. The chain combines TRBV19 with TRBJ1-1; no definite D call. CDR3 size: 12 residues. The V end was cut by 5 bases, the J end by 6 bases, with 10 bases between. Germline CDR1 is LNHDA and CDR2 is SQIVND (reference sequence).